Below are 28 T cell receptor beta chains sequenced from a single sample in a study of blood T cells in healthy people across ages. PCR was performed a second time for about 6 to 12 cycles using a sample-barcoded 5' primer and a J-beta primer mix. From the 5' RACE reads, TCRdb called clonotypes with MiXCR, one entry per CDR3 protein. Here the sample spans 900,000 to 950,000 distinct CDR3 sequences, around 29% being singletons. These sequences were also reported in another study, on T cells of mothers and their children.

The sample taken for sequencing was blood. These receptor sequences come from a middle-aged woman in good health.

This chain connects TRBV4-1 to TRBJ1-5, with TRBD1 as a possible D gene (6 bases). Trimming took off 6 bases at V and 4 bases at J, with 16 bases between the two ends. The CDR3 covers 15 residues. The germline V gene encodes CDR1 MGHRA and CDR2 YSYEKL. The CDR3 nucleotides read TGCGCCAGCAGTCAGCCTGGACAGATTAATCAGCCCCAGCATTTT. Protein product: CASSQPGQINQPQHF.

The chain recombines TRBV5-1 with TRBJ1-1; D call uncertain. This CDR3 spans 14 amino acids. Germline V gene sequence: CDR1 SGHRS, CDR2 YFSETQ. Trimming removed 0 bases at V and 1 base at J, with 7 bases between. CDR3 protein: CASSLAKGNTEAFF. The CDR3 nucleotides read TGCGCCAGCAGCTTGGCCAAGGGGAACACTGAAGCTTTCTTT. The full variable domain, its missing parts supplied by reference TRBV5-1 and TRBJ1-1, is KAGVTQTPRYLIKTRGQQVTLSCSPISGHRSVSWYQQTPGQGLQFLFEYFSETQRNKGNFPGRFSGRQFSNSRSEMNVSTLELGDSALYLCASSLAKGNTEAFFGQGTRLTVV.

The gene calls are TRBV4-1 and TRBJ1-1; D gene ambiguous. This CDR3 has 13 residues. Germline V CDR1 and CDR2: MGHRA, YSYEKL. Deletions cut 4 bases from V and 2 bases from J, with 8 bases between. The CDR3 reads CASSRFLNTEAFF. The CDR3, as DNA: TGCGCCAGCAGCCGGTTTCTCAACACTGAAGCTTTCTTT.

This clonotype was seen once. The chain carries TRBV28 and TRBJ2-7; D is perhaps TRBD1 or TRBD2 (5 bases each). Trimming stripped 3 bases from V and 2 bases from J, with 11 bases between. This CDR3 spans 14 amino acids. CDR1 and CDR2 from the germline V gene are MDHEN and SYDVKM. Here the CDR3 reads CASSFHGTTYEQYF. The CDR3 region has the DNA TGTGCCAGCAGTTTCCATGGGACCACCTACGAGCAGTACTTC.

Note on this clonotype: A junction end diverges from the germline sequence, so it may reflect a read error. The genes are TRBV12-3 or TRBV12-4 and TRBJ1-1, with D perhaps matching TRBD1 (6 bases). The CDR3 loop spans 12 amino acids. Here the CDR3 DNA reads TGTACCAGCAGTTTACAGGGAACTGAAGCTTTCTTT. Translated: CTSSLQGTEAFF.

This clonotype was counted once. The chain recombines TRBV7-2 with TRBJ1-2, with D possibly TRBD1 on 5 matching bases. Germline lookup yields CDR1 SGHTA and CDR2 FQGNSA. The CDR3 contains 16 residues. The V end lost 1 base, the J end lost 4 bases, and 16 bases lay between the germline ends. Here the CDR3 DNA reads TGTGCCAGCAGCTTAGGGATCCTTGGGCAGGGCTATGGCTACACCTTC. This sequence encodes CASSLGILGQGYGYTF.

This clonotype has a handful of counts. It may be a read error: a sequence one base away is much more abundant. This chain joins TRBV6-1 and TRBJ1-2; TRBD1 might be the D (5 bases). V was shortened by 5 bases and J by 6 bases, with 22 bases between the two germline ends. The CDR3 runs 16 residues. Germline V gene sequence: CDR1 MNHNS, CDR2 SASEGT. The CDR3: CASSSLIGETRHGYTF. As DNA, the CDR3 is TGTGCCAGCAGTTCCCTAATAGGGGAGACCCGCCATGGCTACACCTTC.

The CDR3 nucleotides read TGCGCCAGCAGCTTGGTGGTCGGTCAAGAGACCCAGTACTTC. Its protein is CASSLVVGQETQYF. This chain links TRBV5-1 with TRBJ2-5, with D unresolved. CDR3 length: 14 residues. The V and J ends lost 0 bases and 2 bases respectively, with 8 bases between them. The germline CDR1 and CDR2 sequences are SGHRS and YFSETQ.

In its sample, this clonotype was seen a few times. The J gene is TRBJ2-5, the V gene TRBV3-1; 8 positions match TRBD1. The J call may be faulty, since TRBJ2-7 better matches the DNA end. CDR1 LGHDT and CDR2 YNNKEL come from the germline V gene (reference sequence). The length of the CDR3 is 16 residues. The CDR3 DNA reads TGTGCCAGCAGCCCTTTACCGGACAGGGTAAACTACGAGCAGTACTTC. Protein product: CASSPLPDRVNYEQYF.

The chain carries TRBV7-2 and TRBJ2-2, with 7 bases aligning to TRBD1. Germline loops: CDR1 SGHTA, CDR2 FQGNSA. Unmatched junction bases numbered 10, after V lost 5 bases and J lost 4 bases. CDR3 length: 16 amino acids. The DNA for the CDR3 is TGTGCCAGCAGCATAACAGGGGATTTGACCACCGGGGAGCTGTTTTTT. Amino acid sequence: CASSITGDLTTGELFF.

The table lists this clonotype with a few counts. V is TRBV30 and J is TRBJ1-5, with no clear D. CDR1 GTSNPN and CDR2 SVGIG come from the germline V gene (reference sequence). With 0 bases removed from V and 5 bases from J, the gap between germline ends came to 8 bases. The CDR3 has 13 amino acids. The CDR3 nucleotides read TGTGCCTGGAGTGTAGGCAGTCATCAGCCCCAGCATTTT. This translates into CAWSVGSHQPQHF.

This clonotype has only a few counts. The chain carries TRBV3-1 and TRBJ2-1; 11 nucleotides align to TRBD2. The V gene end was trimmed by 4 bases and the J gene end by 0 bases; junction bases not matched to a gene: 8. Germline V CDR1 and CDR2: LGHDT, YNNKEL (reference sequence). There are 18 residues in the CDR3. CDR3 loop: CASSPMSTSGDSYNEQFF. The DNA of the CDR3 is TGTGCCAGCAGCCCAATGTCGACTAGCGGGGACTCCTACAATGAGCAGTTCTTC.

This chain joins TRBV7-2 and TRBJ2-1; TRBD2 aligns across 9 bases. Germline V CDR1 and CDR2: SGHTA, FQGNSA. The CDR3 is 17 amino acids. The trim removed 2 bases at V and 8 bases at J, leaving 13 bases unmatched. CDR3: CASSLIGSSGGWDEQFF. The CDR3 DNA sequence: TGTGCCAGCAGCTTAATTGGTTCCAGCGGGGGGTGGGATGAGCAGTTCTTC. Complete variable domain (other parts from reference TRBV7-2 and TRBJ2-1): GAGVSQSPSNKVTEKGKDVELRCDPISGHTALYWYRQSLGQGLEFLIYFQGNSAPDKSGLPSDRFSAERTGGSVSTLTIQRTQQEDSAVYLCASSLIGSSGGWDEQFFGPGTRLTVL.

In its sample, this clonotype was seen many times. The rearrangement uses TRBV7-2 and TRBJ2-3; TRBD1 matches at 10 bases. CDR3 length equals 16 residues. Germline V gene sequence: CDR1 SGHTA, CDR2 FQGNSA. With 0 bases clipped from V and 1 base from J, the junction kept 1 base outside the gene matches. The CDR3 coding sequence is TGTGCCAGCAGCTTAGCAGGGACAGGGGGCACAGATACGCAGTATTTT. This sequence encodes CASSLAGTGGTDTQYF.

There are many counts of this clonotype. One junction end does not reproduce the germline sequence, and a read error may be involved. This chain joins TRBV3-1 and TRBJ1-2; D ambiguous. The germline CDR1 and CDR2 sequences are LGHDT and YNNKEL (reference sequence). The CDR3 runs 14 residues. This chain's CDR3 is CAGSPNGDVYGYTF. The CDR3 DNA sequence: TGTGCCGGCAGCCCGAACGGGGATGTCTATGGCTACACCTTC.

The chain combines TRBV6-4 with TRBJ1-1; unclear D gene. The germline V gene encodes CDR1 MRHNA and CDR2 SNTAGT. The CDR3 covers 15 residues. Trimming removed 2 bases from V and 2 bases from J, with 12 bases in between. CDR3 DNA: TGTGCCAGCAGTGACGGTCCTGGAACCAACACTGAAGCTTTCTTT. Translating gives CASSDGPGTNTEAFF.

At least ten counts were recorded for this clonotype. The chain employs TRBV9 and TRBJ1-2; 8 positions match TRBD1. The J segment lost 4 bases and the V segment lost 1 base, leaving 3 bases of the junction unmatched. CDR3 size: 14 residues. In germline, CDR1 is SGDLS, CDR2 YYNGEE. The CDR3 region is CASSVTGGPYGYTF. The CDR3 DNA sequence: TGTGCCAGCAGCGTAACAGGGGGGCCCTATGGCTACACCTTC.

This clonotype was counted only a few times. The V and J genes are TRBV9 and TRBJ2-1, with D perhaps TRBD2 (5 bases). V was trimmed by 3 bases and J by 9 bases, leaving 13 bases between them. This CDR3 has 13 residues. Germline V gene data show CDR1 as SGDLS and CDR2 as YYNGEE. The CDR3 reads CASSAPRDGEQFF. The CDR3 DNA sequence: TGTGCCAGCAGCGCCCCTCGGGATGGTGAGCAGTTCTTC.

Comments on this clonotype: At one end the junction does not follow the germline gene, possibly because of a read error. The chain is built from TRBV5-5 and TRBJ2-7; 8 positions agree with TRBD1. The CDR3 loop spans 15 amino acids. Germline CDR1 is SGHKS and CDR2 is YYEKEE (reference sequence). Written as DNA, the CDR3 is TGTGCCAACAGCTTGGCCAGAGACAGGGGCAACGAGCAGTACTTC. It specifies CANSLARDRGNEQYF.

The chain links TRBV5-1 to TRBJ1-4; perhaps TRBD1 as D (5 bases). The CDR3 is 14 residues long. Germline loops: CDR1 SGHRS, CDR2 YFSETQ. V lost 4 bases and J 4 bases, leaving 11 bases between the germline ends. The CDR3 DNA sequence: TGCGCCAGCAGCCAGGGTGGATTTAATGAAAAACTGTTTTTT. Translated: CASSQGGFNEKLFF.

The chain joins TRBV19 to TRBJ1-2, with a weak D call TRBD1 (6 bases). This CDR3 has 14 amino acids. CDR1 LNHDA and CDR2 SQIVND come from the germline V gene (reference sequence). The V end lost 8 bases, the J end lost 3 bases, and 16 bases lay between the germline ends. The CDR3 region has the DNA TGTGCCAGTGTGACGGGGGGCGCGGACTATGGCTACACCTTC. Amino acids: CASVTGGADYGYTF.

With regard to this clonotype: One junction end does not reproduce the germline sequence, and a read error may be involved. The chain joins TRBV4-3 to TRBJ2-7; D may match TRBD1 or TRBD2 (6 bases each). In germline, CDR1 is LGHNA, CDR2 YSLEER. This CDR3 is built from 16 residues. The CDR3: CANSQVSGGESYEQYF. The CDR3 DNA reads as TGCGCCAACAGCCAAGTTTCCGGGGGCGAATCCTACGAGCAGTACTTC.

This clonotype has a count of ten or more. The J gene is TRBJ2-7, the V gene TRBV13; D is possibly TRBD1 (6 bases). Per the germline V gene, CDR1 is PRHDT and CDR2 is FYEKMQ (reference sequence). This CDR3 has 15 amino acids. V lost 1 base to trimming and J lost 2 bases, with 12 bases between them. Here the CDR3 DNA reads TGTGCCAGCAGCTTAGAGGGTCAGGGGACCTACGAGCAGTACTTC. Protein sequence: CASSLEGQGTYEQYF.

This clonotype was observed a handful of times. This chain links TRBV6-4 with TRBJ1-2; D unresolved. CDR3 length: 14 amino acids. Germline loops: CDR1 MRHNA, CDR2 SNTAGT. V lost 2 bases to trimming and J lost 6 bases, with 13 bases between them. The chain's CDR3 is CASSDGGKLDGYTF. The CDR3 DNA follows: TGTGCCAGCAGTGACGGCGGGAAGTTGGATGGCTACACCTTC.

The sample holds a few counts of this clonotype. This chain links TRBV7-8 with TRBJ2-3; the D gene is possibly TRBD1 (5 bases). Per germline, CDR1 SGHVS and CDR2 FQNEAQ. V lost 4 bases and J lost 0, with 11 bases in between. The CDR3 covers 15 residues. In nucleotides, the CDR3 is TGTGCCAGCAGCTACGACAGTGCTAGCACAGATACGCAGTATTTT. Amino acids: CASSYDSASTDTQYF.

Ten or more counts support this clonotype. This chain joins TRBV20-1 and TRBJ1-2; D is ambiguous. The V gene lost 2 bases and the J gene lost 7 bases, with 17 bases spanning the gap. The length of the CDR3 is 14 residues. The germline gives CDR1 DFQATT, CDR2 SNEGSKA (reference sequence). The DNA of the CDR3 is TGCAGTGCTAGATTAGCCGGCCACCTCAGTGGCTACACCTTC. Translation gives CSARLAGHLSGYTF.

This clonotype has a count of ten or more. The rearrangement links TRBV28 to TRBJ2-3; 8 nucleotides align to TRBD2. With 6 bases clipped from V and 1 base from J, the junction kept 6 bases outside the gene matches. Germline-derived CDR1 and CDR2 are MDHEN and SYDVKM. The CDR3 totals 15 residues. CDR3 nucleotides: TGTGCCAGCAGCCCCAGCGGGGGAGGCACAGATACGCAGTATTTT. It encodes CASSPSGGGTDTQYF.

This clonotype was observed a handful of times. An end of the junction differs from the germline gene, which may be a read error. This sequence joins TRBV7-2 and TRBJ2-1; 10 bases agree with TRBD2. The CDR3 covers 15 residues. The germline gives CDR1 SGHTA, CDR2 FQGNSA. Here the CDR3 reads CASSLGAGGRNEQFF. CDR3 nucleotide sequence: TGTGCCAGCAGTTTAGGAGCGGGGGGGCGTAATGAGCAGTTCTTC.